The 15 T cell receptor beta chains below come from one sample, sequenced in a study of PD-L1 blockade in urothelial cancer. Time point denoted: pretreatment peripheral blood. The table came from immunoSEQ multiplex PCR; TCRdb's copy has only in-frame clones and leaves some out. The sample consists of 45,000 to 60,000 clones, 85% of them appearing once. Specimen: PBMCs, collected around atezolizumab (anti-PD-L1) treatment. All receptors derive from a man between 65 and 85 years old with urothelial cancer.

The V call is TRBV5-1, the J call TRBJ1-1; 7 bases are a match to TRBD1. The CDR3 has 14 residues. Germline V gives CDR1 SGHRS, CDR2 YFSETQ. V dropped 4 bases and J dropped 1; count of bases not matched to a gene: 4. CDR3 protein: CASSPGQTNTEAFF. DNA for the CDR3: TGCGCCAGCAGCCCGGGACAGACGAACACTGAAGCTTTCTTT.

The chain employs TRBV5-1 and TRBJ2-3, with TRBD2 identical over 11 bases. Germline CDR1 is SGHRS and CDR2 is YFSETQ. The CDR3 has 16 residues. Losses at the gene ends were 3 bases for V and 4 bases for J; bases not matched to a gene: 7. The CDR3: CASSSQTSGTPDTQYF. In DNA, the CDR3 is TGCGCCAGCAGCTCACAGACTAGCGGGACTCCAGATACGCAGTATTTT.

The V gene is TRBV28, the J gene TRBJ2-4; TRBD1 is a possible D gene (5 bases). The germline CDR1 and CDR2 sequences are MDHEN and SYDVKM. The germline V and J ends were trimmed by 4 bases and 0 bases, with 22 bases remaining between them. The CDR3 contains 19 residues. CDR3 bases: TGTGCCAGCAGTTCCAGACCCGACAGAGCCTTGACAGCCAAAAACATTCAGTACTTC. Amino acids: CASSSRPDRALTAKNIQYF.

The J gene is TRBJ1-1, the V gene TRBV10-3; D possibly corresponds to TRBD1 (6 bases). Germline CDR1 ENHRY, CDR2 SYGVKD. The CDR3 is 14 amino acids. V was shortened by 7 bases and J by 5 bases, with 17 bases between the two germline ends. CDR3 sequence: CAIKRGGVGTEAFF. The CDR3 bases are TGTGCCATCAAGCGGGGGGGCGTAGGGACTGAAGCTTTCTTT.

This clone was seen once. Other nucleotide sequences from this sample produce the same CDR3. The chain employs TRBV5-6 and TRBJ2-2, with a weak D call TRBD1 (6 bases). V lost 4 bases and J 6 bases, leaving 10 bases between the germline ends. The CDR3 loop spans 13 amino acids. From germline, CDR1 is SGHDT and CDR2 YYEEEE. The CDR3, as DNA: TGTGCCAGCAGCCTACAGGGTTCCGGGGAGCTGTTTTTT. Protein: CASSLQGSGELFF.

The chain carries TRBV4-2 and TRBJ2-2; TRBD1 aligns across 11 bases. CDR1 is LGHNA and CDR2 is YNFKEQ in the germline V gene. With 2 bases clipped from V and 4 bases from J, the junction kept 6 bases outside the gene matches. CDR3 length: 17 residues. CDR3 loop: CASSQRGTGGVTGELFF. CDR3 in DNA: TGTGCCAGCAGCCAACGGGGGACAGGGGGGGTCACCGGGGAGCTGTTTTTT.

The J gene is TRBJ2-1, the V gene TRBV6-6, with TRBD1 as a possible D gene (8 bases). Trimming shortened V by 6 bases and J by 5 bases, and 17 bases separated the two germline ends. The CDR3 consists of 15 residues. CDR1 MNHNY and CDR2 SVGAGI come from the germline V gene (reference sequence). Here the CDR3 reads CASRSDRGGHNEQFF. The DNA for the CDR3 is TGTGCCAGCAGAAGTGACAGGGGAGGGCACAATGAGCAGTTCTTC.

This chain connects TRBV29-1 to TRBJ2-3; 7 nucleotides align to TRBD1. With 4 bases clipped from V and 6 bases from J, the junction kept 7 bases outside the gene matches. The V gene's germline CDR1 is SQVTM and CDR2 ANQGSEA. The CDR3 is 13 residues long. CDR3 nucleotide sequence: TGCAGCGTTGGCCTTTTACAGGGGGATACGCAGTATTTT. Its translation: CSVGLLQGDTQYF.

The chain joins TRBV9 to TRBJ2-6, with 9 bases fitting TRBD1. V lost 2 bases, J lost 1 base, and 10 bases stayed unmatched. Germline CDR1 SGDLS, CDR2 YYNGEE. CDR3 length equals 19 residues. The CDR3 protein is CASSVTTGQGFSGANVLTF. CDR3 in DNA: TGTGCCAGCAGCGTCACTACGGGACAGGGCTTTTCTGGGGCCAACGTCCTGACTTTC. Full variable domain (outside the CDR3, taken from reference TRBV9 and TRBJ2-6): DSGVTQTPKHLITATGQRVTLRCSPRSGDLSVYWYQQSLDQGLQFLIQYYNGEERAKGNILERFSAQQFPDLHSELNLSSLELGDSALYFCASSVTTGQGFSGANVLTFGAGSRLTVL.

This clone came up many times. The J gene is TRBJ1-4, the V gene TRBV5-4; TRBD1 might be the D (6 bases). The V gene's germline CDR1 is SGHNT and CDR2 YYREEE (reference sequence). The CDR3 is 13 amino acids. Trimming removed 1 base from V and 6 bases from J, with 7 bases in between. The DNA of the CDR3 is TGTGCCAGCAGCTTGTGGGGGCATGAAAAACTGTTTTTT. This encodes CASSLWGHEKLFF.

This clone has more than one count but fewer than ten. The chain uses TRBV6-1 and TRBJ2-2; TRBD2 might be the D (6 bases). Germline assignment: CDR1 MNHNS and CDR2 SASEGT. The CDR3 contains 13 residues. Trimming removed 7 bases from V and 6 bases from J, with 12 bases in between. CDR3 coding DNA: TGTGCCAGCACCCCCAGGGAGGCCGGGGAGCTGTTTTTT. It encodes CASTPREAGELFF.

This clone was seen once. This chain uses TRBV5-6 with TRBJ2-1; tentatively, D is TRBD2 (5 bases). The V and J ends lost 0 bases and 0 bases respectively, with 10 bases between them. This CDR3 contains 16 residues. Per the germline V gene, CDR1 is SGHDT and CDR2 is YYEEEE. CDR3 loop: CASSLGDYFSYNEQFF. CDR3 nucleotide sequence: TGTGCCAGCAGCTTGGGCGACTACTTCTCCTACAATGAGCAGTTCTTC. Based on the CDR3 plus reference TRBV5-6 and TRBJ2-1, the full variable domain is DAGVTQSPTHLIKTRGQQVTLRCSPKSGHDTVSWYQQALGQGPQFIFQYYEEEERQRGNFPDRFSGHQFPNYSSELNVNALLLGDSALYLCASSLGDYFSYNEQFFGPGTRLTVL.

CDR3 DNA: TGTGCCAGCAGTTACCCCCCTAGGGGGGGAAGCGAAAAACTGTTTTTT. Translating it yields CASSYPPRGGSEKLFF. This sequence joins TRBV6-6 and TRBJ1-4; maybe TRBD1 (6 bases). The CDR3 is 16 residues long. Germline CDR1 reads MNHNY; CDR2 reads SVGAGI (reference sequence). With 2 bases removed from V and 8 bases from J, the gap between germline ends came to 18 bases.

On this clone: Its ends do not fully match the called genes, so a read error is possible. J is TRBJ2-3 and V is TRBV7-7; 8 nucleotides align to TRBD1. Germline V gene lookup returns CDR1 SSHAT and CDR2 FNYEAQ (reference sequence). This CDR3 comprises 14 residues. The CDR3 bases are TGTGCTAGCAGCCCGACAGGGGGCACAGATACGCAGTATTTT. Residues: CASSPTGGTDTQYF.

The rearrangement uses TRBV4-1 and TRBJ2-1; 7 nucleotides line up with TRBD2. Germline CDR1 is MGHRA and CDR2 is YSYEKL. Unmatched junction bases numbered 7, after V lost 4 bases and J lost 1 base. The CDR3 extends over 16 amino acids. The CDR3 is CASSLSGSTSYNEQFF. CDR3 coding DNA: TGCGCCAGCAGCCTTAGCGGGTCCACATCCTACAATGAGCAGTTCTTC.